This TCR beta chain was observed in a study of tissue T cells after allogeneic stem cell transplantation. The wider study: Patients with graft-versus-host disease had grafts: four unmodified, three CD34-selected and T-cell-depleted. Findings of the study overall: Within patients, tissue anatomy strongly shaped TCR repertoire composition. Across patients, clones rarely overlapped, yet motif clusters were shared tissue-specifically.

Survey-depth TCRbeta CDR3 sequencing reported V/J genes and productive frequencies. This table comes from immunoSEQ multiplex PCR, and its TCRdb copy is limited to in-frame clones, with some not included. The sample includes some 25,000 clones, about 90% of them seen just once. This CDR3 has 13 amino acids. The germline gives CDR1 MGHDK, CDR2 SYGVNS. The ends were cut back, 8 bases at V and 1 base at J, with 9 bases in the middle. Comments on this clone: What it recognizes is unknown.

The specimen was blood, collected before transplantation. This TCR derives from a male donor at least 60 years old who later had graft-versus-host disease after an allogeneic stem cell transplant. The gene calls are TRBV25-1 and TRBJ1-5; the D is unclear. The CDR3 sequence: CASATGSNQPQHF. The CDR3 coding sequence is TGTGCCAGCGCGACGGGAAGCAATCAGCCCCAGCATTTT.